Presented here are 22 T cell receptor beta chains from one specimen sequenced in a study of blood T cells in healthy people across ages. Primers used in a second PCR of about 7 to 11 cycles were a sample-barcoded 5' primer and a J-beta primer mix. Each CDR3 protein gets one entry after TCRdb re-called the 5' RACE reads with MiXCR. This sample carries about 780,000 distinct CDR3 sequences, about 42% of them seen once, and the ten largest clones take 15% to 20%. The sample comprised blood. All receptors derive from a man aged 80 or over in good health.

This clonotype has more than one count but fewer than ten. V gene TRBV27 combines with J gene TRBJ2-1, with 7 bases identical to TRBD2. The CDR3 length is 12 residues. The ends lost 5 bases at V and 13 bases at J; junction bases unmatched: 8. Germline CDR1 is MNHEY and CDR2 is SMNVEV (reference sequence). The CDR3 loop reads CASSVFAGVQFF. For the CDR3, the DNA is TGTGCCAGCAGTGTTTTCGCGGGAGTTCAGTTCTTC.

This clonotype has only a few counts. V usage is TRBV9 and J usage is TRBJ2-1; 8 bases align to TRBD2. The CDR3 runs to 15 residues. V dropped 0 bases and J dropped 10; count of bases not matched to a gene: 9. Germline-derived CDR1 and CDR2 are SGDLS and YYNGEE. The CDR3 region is CASSVEVSGKWEQFF. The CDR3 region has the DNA TGTGCCAGCAGCGTAGAAGTTAGCGGGAAGTGGGAGCAGTTCTTC.

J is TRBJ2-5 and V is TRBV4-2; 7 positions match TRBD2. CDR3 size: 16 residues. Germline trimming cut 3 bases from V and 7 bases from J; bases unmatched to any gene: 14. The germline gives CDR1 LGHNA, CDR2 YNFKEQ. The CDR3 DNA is TGTGCCAGCAGCCACTTGGGGAGGGAGGGAAAAGGGACCCAGTACTTC. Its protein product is CASSHLGREGKGTQYF.

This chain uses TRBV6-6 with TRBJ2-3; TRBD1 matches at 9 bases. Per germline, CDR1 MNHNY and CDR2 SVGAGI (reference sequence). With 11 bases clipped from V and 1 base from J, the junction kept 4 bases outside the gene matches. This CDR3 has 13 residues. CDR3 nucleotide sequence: TGTGCCGCCACAGGGGGCGGCACAGATACGCAGTATTTT. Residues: CAATGGGTDTQYF.

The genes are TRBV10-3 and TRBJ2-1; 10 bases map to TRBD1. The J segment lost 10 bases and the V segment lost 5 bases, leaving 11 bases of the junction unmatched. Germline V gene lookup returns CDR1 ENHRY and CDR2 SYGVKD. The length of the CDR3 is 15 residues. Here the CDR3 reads CAISQPGQGTYEQFF. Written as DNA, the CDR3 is TGTGCCATCAGTCAGCCGGGACAGGGGACCTACGAGCAGTTCTTC.

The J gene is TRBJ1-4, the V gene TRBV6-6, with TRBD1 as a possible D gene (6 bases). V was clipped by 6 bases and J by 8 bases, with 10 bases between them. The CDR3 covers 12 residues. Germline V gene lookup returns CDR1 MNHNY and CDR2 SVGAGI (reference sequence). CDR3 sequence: CASRPGQEKLFF. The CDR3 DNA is TGTGCCAGCAGGCCCGGACAGGAAAAACTGTTTTTT.

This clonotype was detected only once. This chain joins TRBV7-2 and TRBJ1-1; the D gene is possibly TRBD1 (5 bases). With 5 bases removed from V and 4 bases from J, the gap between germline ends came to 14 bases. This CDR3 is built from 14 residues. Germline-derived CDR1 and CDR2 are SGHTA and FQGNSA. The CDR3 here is CASSKGRVGTEAFF. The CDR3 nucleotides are TGTGCCAGCAGCAAGGGGAGGGTGGGCACTGAAGCTTTCTTT. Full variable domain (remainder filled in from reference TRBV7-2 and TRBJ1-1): GAGVSQSPSNKVTEKGKDVELRCDPISGHTALYWYRQSLGQGLEFLIYFQGNSAPDKSGLPSDRFSAERTGGSVSTLTIQRTQQEDSAVYLCASSKGRVGTEAFFGQGTRLTVV.

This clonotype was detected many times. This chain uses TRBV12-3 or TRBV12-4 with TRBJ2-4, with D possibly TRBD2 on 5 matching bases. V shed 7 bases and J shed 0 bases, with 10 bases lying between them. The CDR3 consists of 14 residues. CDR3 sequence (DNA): TGTGCCAGCAAAGGCGGGCTAGCCAAAAACATTCAGTACTTC. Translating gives CASKGGLAKNIQYF.

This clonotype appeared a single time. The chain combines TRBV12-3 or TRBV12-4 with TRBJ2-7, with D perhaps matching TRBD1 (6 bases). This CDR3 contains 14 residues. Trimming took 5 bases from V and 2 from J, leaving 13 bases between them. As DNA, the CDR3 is TGTGCCAGCAGTCCCGGACAGCAAACCTACGAGCAGTACTTC. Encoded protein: CASSPGQQTYEQYF.

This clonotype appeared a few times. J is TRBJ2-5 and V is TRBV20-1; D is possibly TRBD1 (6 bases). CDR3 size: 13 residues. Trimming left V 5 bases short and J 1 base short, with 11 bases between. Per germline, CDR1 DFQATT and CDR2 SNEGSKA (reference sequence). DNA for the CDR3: TGCAGTGCTCCACTGACAGGCCAAGAGACCCAGTACTTC. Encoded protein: CSAPLTGQETQYF.

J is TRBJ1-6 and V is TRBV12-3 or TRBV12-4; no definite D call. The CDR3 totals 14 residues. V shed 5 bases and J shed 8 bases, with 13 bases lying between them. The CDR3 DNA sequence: TGTGCCAGCAGTCCCTGGGTCTTGGATTCACCCCTCCACTTT. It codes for CASSPWVLDSPLHF.

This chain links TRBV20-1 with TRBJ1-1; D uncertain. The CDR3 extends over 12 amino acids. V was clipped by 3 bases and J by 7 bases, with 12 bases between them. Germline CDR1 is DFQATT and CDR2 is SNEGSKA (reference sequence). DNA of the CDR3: TGCAGTGCTAGTTCGGCAGATATTGAAGCTTTCTTT. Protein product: CSASSADIEAFF.

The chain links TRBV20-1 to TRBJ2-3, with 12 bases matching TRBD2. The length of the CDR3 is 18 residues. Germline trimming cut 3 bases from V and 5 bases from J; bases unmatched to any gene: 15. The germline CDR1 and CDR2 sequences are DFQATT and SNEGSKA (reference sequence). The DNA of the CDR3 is TGCAGTGCTAGTAAGACTAGCGGGAGAGGGGGTATAGTAGATACGCAGTATTTT. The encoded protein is CSASKTSGRGGIVDTQYF.

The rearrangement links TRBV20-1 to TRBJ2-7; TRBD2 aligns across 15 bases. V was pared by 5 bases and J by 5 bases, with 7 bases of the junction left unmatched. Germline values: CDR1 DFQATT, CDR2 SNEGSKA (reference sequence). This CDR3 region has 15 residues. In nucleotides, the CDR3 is TGCAGTGCTTTTTCCGGGACTAGCGGGAGGAACGAGCAGTACTTC. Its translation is CSAFSGTSGRNEQYF.

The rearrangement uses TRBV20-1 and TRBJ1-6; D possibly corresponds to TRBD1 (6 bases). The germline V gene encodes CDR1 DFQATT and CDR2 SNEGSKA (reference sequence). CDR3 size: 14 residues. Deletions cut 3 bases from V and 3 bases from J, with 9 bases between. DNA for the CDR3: TGCAGTGCTAGCGAGGGACACTATAATTCACCCCTCCACTTT. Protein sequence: CSASEGHYNSPLHF.

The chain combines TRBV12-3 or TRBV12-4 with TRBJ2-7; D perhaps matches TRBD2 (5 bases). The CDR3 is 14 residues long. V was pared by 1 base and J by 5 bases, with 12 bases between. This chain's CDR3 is CASSLGGLSNEQYF. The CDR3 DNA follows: TGTGCCAGCAGTTTAGGCGGGCTTTCGAACGAGCAGTACTTC.

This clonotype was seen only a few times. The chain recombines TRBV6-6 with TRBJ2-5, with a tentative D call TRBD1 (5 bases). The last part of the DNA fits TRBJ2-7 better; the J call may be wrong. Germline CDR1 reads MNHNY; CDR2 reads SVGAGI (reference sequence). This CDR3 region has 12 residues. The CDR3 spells CASSRQSDEQYF. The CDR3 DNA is TGTGCCAGCAGCAGACAGTCGGACGAGCAGTACTTC.

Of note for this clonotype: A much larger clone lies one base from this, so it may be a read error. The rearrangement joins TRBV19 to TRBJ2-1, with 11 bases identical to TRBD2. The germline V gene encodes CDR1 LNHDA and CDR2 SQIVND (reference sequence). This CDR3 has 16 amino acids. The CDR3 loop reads CARSVLAGGGYNEQFF. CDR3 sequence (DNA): TGTGCCCGTAGTGTGTTAGCGGGAGGGGGCTACAATGAGCAGTTCTTC.

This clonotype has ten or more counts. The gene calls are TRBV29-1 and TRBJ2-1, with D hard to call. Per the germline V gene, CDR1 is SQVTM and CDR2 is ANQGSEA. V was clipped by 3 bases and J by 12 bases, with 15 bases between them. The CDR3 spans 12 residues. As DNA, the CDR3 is TGCAGCGTTGAGACGACCTACGGCGGGCAGTTCTTC. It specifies CSVETTYGGQFF.

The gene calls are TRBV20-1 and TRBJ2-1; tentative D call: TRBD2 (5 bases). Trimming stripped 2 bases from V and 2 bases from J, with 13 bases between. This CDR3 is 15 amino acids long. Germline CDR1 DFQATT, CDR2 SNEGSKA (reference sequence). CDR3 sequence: CSARPSGSPYNEQFF. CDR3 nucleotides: TGCAGTGCTAGACCTTCTGGGAGCCCCTACAATGAGCAGTTCTTC.

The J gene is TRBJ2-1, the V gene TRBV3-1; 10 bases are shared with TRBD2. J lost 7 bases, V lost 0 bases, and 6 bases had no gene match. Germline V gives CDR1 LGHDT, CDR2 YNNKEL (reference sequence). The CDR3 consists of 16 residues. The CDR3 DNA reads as TGTGCCAGCAGCCAAGAAGGGACTAGCGTTGGGAATGAGCAGTTCTTC. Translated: CASSQEGTSVGNEQFF.

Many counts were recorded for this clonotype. The CDR3 DNA is TGCAGTGCTAGAGTGGCGGAGACTTACAATGAGCAGTTCTTC. It codes for CSARVAETYNEQFF. The chain recombines TRBV20-1 with TRBJ2-1, with D unclear. The V gene lost 1 base and the J gene lost 4 bases, with 11 bases spanning the gap. The germline CDR1 and CDR2 sequences are DFQATT and SNEGSKA (reference sequence). This CDR3 comprises 14 residues.